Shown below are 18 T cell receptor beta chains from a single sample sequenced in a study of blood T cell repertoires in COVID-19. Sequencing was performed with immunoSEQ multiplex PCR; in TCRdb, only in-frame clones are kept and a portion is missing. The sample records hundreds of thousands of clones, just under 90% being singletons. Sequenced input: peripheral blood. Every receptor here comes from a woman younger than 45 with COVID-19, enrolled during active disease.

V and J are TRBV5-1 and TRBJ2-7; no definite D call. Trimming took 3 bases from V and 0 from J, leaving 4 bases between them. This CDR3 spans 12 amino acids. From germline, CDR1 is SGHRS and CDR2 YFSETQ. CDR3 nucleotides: TGCGCCAGCAGCTGGAGCTCCTACGAGCAGTACTTC. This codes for CASSWSSYEQYF.

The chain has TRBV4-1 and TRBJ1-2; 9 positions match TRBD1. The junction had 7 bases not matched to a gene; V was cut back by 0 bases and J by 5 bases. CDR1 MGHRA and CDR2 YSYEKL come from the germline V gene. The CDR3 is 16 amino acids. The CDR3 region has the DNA TGCGCCAGCAGCCAAGACGGACAGGGGCTATGGTATGGCTACACCTTC. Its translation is CASSQDGQGLWYGYTF.

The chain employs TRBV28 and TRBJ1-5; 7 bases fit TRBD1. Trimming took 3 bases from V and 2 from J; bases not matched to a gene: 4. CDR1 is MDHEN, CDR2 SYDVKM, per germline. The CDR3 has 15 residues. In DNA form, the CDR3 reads TGTGCCAGCAGTTTGACAGGGTCCCGCAATCAGCCCCAGCATTTT. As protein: CASSLTGSRNQPQHF.

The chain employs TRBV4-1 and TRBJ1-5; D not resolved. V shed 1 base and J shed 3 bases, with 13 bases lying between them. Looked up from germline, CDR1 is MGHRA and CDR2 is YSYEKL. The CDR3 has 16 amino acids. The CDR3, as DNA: TGCGCCAGCAGCCAAGTTACAGCCGCCTTCAATCAGCCCCAGCATTTT. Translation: CASSQVTAAFNQPQHF.

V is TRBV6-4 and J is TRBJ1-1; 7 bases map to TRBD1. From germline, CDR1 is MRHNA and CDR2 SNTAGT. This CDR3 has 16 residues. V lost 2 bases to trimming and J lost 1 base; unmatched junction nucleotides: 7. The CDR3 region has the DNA TGTGCCAGCAGTGACCAAGGGGGCCACGGGAACACTGAAGCTTTCTTT. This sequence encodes CASSDQGGHGNTEAFF.

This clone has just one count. The CDR3 here is CASSRYTIGGETQYF. CDR3 bases: TGTGCCAGCAGCCGATACACTATCGGGGGAGAGACCCAGTACTTC. V and J are TRBV14 and TRBJ2-5; maybe TRBD2 (6 bases). Germline V gives CDR1 SGHDN, CDR2 FVKESK. CDR3 length: 15 amino acids. Between the trimmed V and J ends, which lost 4 bases and 4 bases, there was a span of 16 bases. Drawing the rest from reference TRBV14 and TRBJ2-5, the complete variable domain is EAGVTQFPSHSVIEKGQTVTLRCDPISGHDNLYWYRRVMGKEIKFLLHFVKESKQDESGMPNNRFLAERTGGTYSTLKVQPAELEDSGVYFCASSRYTIGGETQYFGPGTRLLVL.

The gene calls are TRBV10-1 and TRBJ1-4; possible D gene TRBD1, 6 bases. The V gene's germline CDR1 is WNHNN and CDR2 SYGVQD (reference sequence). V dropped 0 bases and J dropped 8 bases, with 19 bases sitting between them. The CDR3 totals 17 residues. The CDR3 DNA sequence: TGCGCCAGCAGTGAGTCGGTGACGGGGGAGGGGGGAGAAAAACTGTTTTTT. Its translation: CASSESVTGEGGEKLFF.

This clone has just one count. The CDR3 sequence: CAISESNGGPYEQYF. Here the CDR3 DNA reads TGTGCCATCAGTGAGTCCAACGGGGGGCCCTACGAGCAGTACTTC. J is TRBJ2-7 and V is TRBV10-3; perhaps TRBD2 as D (7 bases). CDR3 size: 15 residues. CDR1 ENHRY and CDR2 SYGVKD come from the germline V gene. Trimming left V 0 bases short and J 2 bases short, with 11 bases between.

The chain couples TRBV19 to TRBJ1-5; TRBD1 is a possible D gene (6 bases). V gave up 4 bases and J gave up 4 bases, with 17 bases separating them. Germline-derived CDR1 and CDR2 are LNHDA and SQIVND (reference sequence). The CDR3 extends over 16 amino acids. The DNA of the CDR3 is TGTGCCAGTAGTACTCTCGGGACAACTGGTAATCAGCCCCAGCATTTT. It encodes CASSTLGTTGNQPQHF.

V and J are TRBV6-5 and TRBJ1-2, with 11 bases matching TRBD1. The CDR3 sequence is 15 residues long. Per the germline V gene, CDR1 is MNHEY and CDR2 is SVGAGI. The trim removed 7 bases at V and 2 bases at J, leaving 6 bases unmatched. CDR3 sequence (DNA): TGTGCCAGCAACGGACAGGGGGCAAACAACTATGGCTACACCTTC. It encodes CASNGQGANNYGYTF.

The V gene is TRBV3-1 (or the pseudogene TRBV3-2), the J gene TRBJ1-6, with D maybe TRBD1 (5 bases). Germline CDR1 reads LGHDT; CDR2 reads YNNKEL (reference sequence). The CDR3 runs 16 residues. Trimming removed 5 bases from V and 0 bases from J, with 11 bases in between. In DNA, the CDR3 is TGTGCCAGCAGCGAACGGGGGAGCTCCTATAATTCACCCCTCCACTTT. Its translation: CASSERGSSYNSPLHF.

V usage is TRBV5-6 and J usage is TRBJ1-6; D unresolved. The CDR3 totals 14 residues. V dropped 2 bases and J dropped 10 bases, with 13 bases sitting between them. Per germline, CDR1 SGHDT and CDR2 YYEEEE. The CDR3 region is CASSFLGEVSPLHF. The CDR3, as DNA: TGTGCCAGCAGCTTTCTTGGAGAAGTCTCACCCCTCCACTTT.

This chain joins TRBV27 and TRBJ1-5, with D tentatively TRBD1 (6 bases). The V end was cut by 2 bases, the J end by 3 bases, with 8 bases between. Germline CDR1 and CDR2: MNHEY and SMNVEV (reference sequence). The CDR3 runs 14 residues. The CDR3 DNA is TGTGCCAGCAGTTTAACAGGGACCAATCAGCCCCAGCATTTT. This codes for CASSLTGTNQPQHF.

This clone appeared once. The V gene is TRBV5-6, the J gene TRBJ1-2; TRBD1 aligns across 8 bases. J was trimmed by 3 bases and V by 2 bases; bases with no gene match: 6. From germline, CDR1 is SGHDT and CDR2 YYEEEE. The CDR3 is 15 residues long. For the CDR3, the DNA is TGTGCCAGCAGCTTCCCGACAGGGGCGGACTATGGCTACACCTTC. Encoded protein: CASSFPTGADYGYTF.

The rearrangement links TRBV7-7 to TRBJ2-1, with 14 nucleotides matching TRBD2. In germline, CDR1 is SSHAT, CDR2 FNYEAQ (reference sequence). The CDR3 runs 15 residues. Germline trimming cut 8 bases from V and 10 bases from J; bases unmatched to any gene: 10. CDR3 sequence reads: CASFARLAGGGEQFF. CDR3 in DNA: TGTGCCAGCTTCGCTAGACTAGCGGGGGGGGGCGAGCAGTTCTTC.

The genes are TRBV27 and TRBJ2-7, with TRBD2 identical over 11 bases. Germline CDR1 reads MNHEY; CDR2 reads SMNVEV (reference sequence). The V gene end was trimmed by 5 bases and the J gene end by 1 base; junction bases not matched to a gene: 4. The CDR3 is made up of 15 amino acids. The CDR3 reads CASSLTSGGSYEQYF. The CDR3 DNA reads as TGTGCCAGCAGTCTAACTAGCGGGGGATCCTACGAGCAGTACTTC.

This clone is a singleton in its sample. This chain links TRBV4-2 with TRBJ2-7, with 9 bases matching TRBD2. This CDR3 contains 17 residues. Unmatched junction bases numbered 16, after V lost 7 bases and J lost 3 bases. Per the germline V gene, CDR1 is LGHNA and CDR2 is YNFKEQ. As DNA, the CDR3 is TGTGCCAGCACACGAGGGCTTCGCGGGGGGGCCGACTACGAGCAGTACTTC. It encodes CASTRGLRGGADYEQYF.

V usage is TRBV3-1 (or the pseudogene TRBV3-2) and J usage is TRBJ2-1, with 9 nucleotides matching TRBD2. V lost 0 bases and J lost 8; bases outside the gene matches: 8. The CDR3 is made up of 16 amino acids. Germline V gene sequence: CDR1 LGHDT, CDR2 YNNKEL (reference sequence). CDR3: CASSQDWSGGTDEQFF. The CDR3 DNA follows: TGTGCCAGCAGCCAAGATTGGAGCGGGGGGACGGATGAGCAGTTCTTC.